This note documents a single TCR beta chain sequence. This clone was detected only a few times. Its recognized antigen is unknown. Base quality data are lacking; no much larger clone is found one base away. This sample stems from a study of T cell clonotyping in hematopoietic cell transplantation (dated by TCRdb to the early 2020s). About the full investigation: The study collected 130 to 150 blood samples from 35 consecutive transplant recipients and their related donors. Patients were recruited between September 2015 and January 2017 and followed until September 2020 or death. General findings and caveats noted by the study authors: Inverse Simpson Index values from donors and from recipients before transplant predicted broader TCR repertoire diversity after transplant. After transplant, TCR diversity in recipients dropped, and pathologically expanded clonotypes climbed progressively between day 30 and day 180. Just a small fraction of recipient repertoires overlapped with donor repertoires, and more than 97% appeared de novo at the given depth. Sample size was limited, and cells were not sorted, so CD4 and CD8 repertoire contributions could not be separated.

The sample's time point label, decoded: 30 days after allo-HCT. Recipient blood was collected about 28 days before transplant and at days 30, 100 and 180 after transplant. Nuclei Lysis Solution was used to extract genomic DNA from fresh or cryopreserved unfractionated peripheral blood mononuclear cells. With the immunoSEQ assay, which is a bias-controlled multiplex PCR relying on V- and J-specific primers, TCR beta CDR3 regions were amplified from genomic DNA. In a second PCR step, a proprietary barcode and Illumina adapter sequences were attached to the CDR3 amplicons. CDR3 libraries were sequenced on an Illumina MiSeq instrument. In the paper's pipeline: Export and quality control were handled in immunoSEQ Analyzer 3.0, while downstream analyses relied on R Bioconductor and Immunarch. Only productive rearrangements within the normalized downsampled data set were used in the calculation of repertoire metrics. Pathologically expanded clonotypes were defined as those larger than 5 templates in the normalized cohort. Repertoire diversity was measured with the Inverse Simpson Index. To capture all clonotypes, CMV-specificity analyses were performed on the non-normalized data set. TCRdb re-hosts the immuneACCESS table, in-frame sequences only. Its copies lack some clones; in the studies checked, an unresolved V gene accounts for under half of them, and the cause for the rest is not known. V and J calls and clone size are those listed in that table; D and trimming were worked out from the DNA. This sample holds over 6,500 clones; 37% were observed only once. Roughly a fifth of the sample is taken by the ten largest.

Its CDR3 holds 14 amino acids, cysteine through phenylalanine. Left in the record is the CDR3 DNA by itself, 42 bases read in frame from the first base. Sequences LNHDA (CDR1) and SQIVND (CDR2) are obtained from the germline V gene (reference sequence). Cut back by 5 bases and 4 bases, the V and J ends lie 14 bases apart. This TCR came from a female patient aged 60 to 70 who had an allogeneic stem cell transplant, so the T cells may come from the graft donor. Some clones in this sample may be carry-over from other donors' samples. The specimen comprised peripheral blood mononuclear cells, sampled 30 days after allogeneic stem cell transplant. The chain is made from TRBV19 and TRBJ1-1; matching of 6 bases hints at TRBD1 as the D gene. This receptor has the CDR3 CASSQGGGGTEAFF. The bases read TGTGCCAGTAGTCAAGGGGGAGGGGGCACTGAAGCTTTCTTT.